This T cell receptor (beta chain) came from a study of T cell changes during pregnancy in multiple sclerosis. J gave up 0 bases and V 1 base, and 1 base lay outside the gene matches. Per germline, CDR1 LGHNA and CDR2 YSLEER. CDR3 length: 17 amino acids. Here immunoSEQ multiplex PCR was the method, and the copy in TCRdb shows in-frame clones only, minus some. The data contain roughly 61,000 clones, 90% of them singletons. The sequence was obtained from a female donor in good health, enrolled as a control in a pregnancy study. This chain joins TRBV4-3 and TRBJ2-6, with 9 bases identical to TRBD1. The sequences come from peripheral blood, collected in the first trimester of pregnancy. CDR3 coding DNA: TGCGCCAGCAGCCAAGCGGGACAGGGCTCTGGGGCCAACGTCCTGACTTTC. Protein sequence: CASSQAGQGSGANVLTF.